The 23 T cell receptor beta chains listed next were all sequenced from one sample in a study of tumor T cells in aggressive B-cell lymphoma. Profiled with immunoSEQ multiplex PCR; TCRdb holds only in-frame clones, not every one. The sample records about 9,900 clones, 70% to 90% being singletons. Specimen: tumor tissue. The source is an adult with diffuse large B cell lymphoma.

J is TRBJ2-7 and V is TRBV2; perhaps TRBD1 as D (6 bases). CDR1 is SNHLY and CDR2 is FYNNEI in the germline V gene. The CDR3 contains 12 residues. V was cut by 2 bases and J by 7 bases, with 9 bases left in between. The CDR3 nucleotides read TGTGCCAGCAGTGAACTAACAGGGGAGCAGTACTTC. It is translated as CASSELTGEQYF. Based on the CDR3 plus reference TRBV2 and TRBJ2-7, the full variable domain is EPEVTQTPSHQVTQMGQEVILRCVPISNHLYFYWYRQILGQKVEFLVSFYNNEISEKSEIFDDQFSVERPDGSNFTLKIRSTKLEDSAMYFCASSELTGEQYFGPGTRLTVT.

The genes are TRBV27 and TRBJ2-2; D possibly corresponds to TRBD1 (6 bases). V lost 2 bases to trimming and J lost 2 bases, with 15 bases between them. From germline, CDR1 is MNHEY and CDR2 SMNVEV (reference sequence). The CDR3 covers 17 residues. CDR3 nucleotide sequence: TGTGCCAGCAGTTTACGCTCTCGGACAGTAAACACCGGGGAGCTGTTTTTT. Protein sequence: CASSLRSRTVNTGELFF.

The CDR3 reads CASSPWGGSGTGELFF. DNA of the CDR3: TGTGCCAGCAGCCCCTGGGGGGGGTCCGGCACCGGGGAGCTGTTTTTT. This chain links TRBV11-2 with TRBJ2-2, with 7 positions matching TRBD2. Germline assignment: CDR1 SGHAT and CDR2 FQNNGV. J was trimmed by 4 bases and V by 5 bases; bases with no gene match: 10. The CDR3 loop spans 16 amino acids.

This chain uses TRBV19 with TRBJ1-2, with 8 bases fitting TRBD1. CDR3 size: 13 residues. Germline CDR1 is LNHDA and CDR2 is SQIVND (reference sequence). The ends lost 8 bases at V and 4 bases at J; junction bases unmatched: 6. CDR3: CASGTGLTYGYTF. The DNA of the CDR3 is TGTGCCAGTGGGACAGGCCTGACCTATGGCTACACCTTC.

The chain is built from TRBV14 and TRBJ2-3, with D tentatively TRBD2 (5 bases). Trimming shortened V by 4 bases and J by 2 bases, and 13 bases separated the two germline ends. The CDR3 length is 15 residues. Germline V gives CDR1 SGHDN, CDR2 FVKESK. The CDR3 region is CASSLSRGFTDTQYF. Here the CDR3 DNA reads TGTGCCAGCAGCCTGTCACGGGGATTCACAGATACGCAGTATTTT.

The CDR3 is CASSKQPNTEAFF. DNA for the CDR3: TGTGCCAGCAGTAAACAGCCGAACACTGAAGCTTTCTTT. The genes are TRBV2 and TRBJ1-1; D unresolved. The V and J ends lost 5 bases and 1 base respectively, with 8 bases between them. The CDR3 spans 13 residues. Germline V gene lookup returns CDR1 SNHLY and CDR2 FYNNEI.

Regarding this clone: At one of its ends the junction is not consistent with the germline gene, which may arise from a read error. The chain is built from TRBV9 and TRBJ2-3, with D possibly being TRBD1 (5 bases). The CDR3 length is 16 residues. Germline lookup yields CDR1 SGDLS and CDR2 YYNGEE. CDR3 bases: TGTGCCGGCAGCACAGGCCCCAGTCCCAGCACAGATACGCAGTATTTT. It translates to CAGSTGPSPSTDTQYF.

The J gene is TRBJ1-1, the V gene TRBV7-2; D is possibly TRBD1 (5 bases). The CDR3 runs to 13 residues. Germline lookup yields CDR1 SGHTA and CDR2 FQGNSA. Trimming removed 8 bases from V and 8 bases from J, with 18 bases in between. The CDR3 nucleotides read TGTGCCAGCGTACAGAGACCAGGGAGGGAAGCTTTCTTT. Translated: CASVQRPGREAFF.

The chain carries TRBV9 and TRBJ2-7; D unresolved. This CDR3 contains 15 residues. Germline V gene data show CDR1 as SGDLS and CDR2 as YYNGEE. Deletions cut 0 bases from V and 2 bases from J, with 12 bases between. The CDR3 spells CASSVEAGKTYEQYF. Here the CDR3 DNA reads TGTGCCAGCAGCGTAGAGGCAGGAAAAACCTACGAGCAGTACTTC.

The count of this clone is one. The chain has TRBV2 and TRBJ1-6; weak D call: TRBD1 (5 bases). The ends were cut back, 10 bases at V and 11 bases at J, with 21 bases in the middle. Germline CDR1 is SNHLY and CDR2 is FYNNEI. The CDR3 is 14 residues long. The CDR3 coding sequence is TGTGCCACCGCAGGCCCAACAGGCATGCCACCCCTCCACTTT. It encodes CATAGPTGMPPLHF. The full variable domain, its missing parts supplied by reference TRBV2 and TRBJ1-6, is EPEVTQTPSHQVTQMGQEVILRCVPISNHLYFYWYRQILGQKVEFLVSFYNNEISEKSEIFDDQFSVERPDGSNFTLKIRSTKLEDSAMYFCATAGPTGMPPLHFGNGTRLTVT.

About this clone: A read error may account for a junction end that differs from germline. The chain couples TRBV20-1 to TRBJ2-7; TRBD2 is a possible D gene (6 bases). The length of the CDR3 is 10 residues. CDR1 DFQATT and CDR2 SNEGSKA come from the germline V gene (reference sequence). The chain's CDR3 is CSPSRGIEYF. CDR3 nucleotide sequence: TGCAGTCCTAGCCGGGGGATCGAGTACTTC.

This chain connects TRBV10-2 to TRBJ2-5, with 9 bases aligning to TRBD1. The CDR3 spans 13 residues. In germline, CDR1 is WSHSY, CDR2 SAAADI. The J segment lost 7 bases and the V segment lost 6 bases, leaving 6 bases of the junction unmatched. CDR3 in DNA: TGCGCCAGCAGACCTGGACAGGGGTGGACCCAGTACTTC. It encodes CASRPGQGWTQYF.

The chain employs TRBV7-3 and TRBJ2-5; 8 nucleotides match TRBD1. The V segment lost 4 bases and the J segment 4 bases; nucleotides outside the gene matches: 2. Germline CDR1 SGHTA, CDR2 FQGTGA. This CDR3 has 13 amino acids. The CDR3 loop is CASSSDRGETQYF. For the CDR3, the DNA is TGTGCCAGCAGCTCAGACAGGGGAGAGACCCAGTACTTC. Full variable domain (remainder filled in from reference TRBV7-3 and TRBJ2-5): GAGVSQTPSNKVTEKGKYVELRCDPISGHTALYWYRQSLGQGPEFLIYFQGTGAADDSGLPNDRFFAVRPEGSVSTLKIQRTERGDSAVYLCASSSDRGETQYFGPGTRLLVL.

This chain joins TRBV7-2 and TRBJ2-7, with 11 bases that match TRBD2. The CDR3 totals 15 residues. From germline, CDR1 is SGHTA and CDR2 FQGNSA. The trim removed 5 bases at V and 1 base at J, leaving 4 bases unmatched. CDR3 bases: TGTGCCAGCAGCCGACTAGCGGGAAGATCCTACGAGCAGTACTTC. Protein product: CASSRLAGRSYEQYF.

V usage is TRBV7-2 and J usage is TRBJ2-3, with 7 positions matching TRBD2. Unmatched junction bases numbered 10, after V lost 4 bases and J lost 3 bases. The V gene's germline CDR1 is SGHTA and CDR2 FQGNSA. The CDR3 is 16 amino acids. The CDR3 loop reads CASSSRWGGRTDTQYF. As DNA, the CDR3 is TGTGCCAGCAGCTCAAGATGGGGGGGAAGGACAGATACGCAGTATTTT.

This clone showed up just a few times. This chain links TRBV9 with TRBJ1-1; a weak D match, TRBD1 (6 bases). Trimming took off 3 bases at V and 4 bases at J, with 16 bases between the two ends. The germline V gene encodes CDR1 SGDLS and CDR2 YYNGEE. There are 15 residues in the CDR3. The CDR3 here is CASSAQTGFRTEAFF. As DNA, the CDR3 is TGTGCCAGCAGCGCCCAGACAGGATTTCGCACTGAAGCTTTCTTT.

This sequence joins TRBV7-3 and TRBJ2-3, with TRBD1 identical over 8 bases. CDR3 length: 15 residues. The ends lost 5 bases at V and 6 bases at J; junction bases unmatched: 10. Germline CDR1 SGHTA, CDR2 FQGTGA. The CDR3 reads CASSPRTGRWDTQYF. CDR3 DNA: TGTGCCAGCAGCCCGCGGACAGGGAGGTGGGATACGCAGTATTTT. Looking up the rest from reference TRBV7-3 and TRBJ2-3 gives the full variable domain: GAGVSQTPSNKVTEKGKYVELRCDPISGHTALYWYRQSLGQGPEFLIYFQGTGAADDSGLPNDRFFAVRPEGSVSTLKIQRTERGDSAVYLCASSPRTGRWDTQYFGPGTRLTVL.

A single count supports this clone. CDR3 residues: CASSLGLVVSGELFF. DNA for the CDR3: TGCGCCAGCAGCTTGGGCCTAGTTGTATCCGGGGAGCTGTTTTTT. The J gene is TRBJ2-2, the V gene TRBV5-1; D remains unclear. Germline V gene data show CDR1 as SGHRS and CDR2 as YFSETQ. The CDR3 consists of 15 residues. V gave up 0 bases and J gave up 6 bases, with 12 bases separating them.

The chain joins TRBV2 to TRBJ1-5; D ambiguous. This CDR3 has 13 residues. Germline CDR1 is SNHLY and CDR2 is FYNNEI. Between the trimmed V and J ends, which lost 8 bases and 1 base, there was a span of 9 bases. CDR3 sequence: CASQAASNQPQHF. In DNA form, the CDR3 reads TGTGCCAGCCAGGCAGCCAGCAATCAGCCCCAGCATTTT.

CDR3 DNA: TGCGCCAGCAGCTTGTACGGGGGAGGGTACGAGCAGTACTTC. Protein: CASSLYGGGYEQYF. The J gene is TRBJ2-7, the V gene TRBV5-1; 7 nucleotides line up with TRBD2. CDR1 and CDR2 from the germline V gene are SGHRS and YFSETQ. CDR3 length: 14 amino acids. J was trimmed by 4 bases and V by 1 base; bases with no gene match: 5.

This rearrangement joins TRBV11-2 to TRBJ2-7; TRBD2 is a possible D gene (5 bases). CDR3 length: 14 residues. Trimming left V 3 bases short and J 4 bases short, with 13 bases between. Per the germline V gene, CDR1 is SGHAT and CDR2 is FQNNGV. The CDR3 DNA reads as TGTGCCAGCAGCTTTACCCAGAAGCGGTACGAGCAGTACTTC. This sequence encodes CASSFTQKRYEQYF.

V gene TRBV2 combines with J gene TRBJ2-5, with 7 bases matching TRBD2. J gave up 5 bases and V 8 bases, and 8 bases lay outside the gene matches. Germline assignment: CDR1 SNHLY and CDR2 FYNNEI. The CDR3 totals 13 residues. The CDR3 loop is CASPLGGMETQYF. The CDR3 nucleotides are TGTGCCAGCCCCCTCGGGGGGATGGAGACCCAGTACTTC.

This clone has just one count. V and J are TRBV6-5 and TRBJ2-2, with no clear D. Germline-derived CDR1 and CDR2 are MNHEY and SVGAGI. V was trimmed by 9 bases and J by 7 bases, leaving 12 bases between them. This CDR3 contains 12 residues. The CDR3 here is CASARSVGELFF. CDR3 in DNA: TGTGCCAGTGCTAGGTCGGTCGGGGAGCTGTTTTTT.